This entry lists 30 T cell receptor beta chains sequenced from one sample in a study of tumor-infiltrating lymphocytes in primary liver carcinoma. Unsorted bulk tissue (about 19-33 mg) underwent RNA and DNA co-extraction. Total RNA (roughly 540 ng) served as template for TCR beta cDNA synthesis primed by a constant-region primer. Modified slightly, ARM-PCR produced TCR beta libraries over three nested multiplex PCR rounds. The first two PCR rounds, around 10 cycles each, used TRBV1-TRBV30 forward primers and a C-beta reverse primer. MiXCR, applied by TCRdb to the multiplex PCR reads, yields one record per CDR3 protein. This table has some 120,000 distinct CDR3 sequences, 50% to 70% appearing once. The specimen sequenced was liver tumor tissue from sampling region 1. Subset reported: tumor region T1, superior pole. The receptors were gathered from a woman aged 60-75 years with primary liver carcinoma and hepatitis B virus infection.

A word on this clonotype: In this CDR3 the conserved last residue, phenylalanine or tryptophan, is missing, so a read error is likely. The chain carries TRBV29-1 and TRBJ1-2, with a weak D call TRBD1 (5 bases). The CDR3 contains 12 residues. Per germline, CDR1 SQVTM and CDR2 ANQGSEA. V lost 6 bases to trimming and J lost 2 bases, with 10 bases between them. The CDR3 spells CSVHRGNYGYTI. DNA for the CDR3: TGCAGCGTGCACCGGGGGAACTATGGCTACACCATC.

This clonotype was seen a few times. The chain couples TRBV6-6 to TRBJ2-3; possible D gene TRBD1, 5 bases. This CDR3 has 12 residues. Per the germline V gene, CDR1 is MNHNY and CDR2 is SVGAGI (reference sequence). V was pared by 4 bases and J by 9 bases, with 11 bases between. This CDR3 is CASSSGPETQYF. The CDR3 bases are TGTGCCAGCAGTTCAGGGCCGGAGACGCAGTATTTT.

The sample holds many counts of this clonotype. The V and J genes are TRBV12-3 or TRBV12-4 and TRBJ2-7; 12 bases line up with TRBD2. CDR3 length: 15 residues. J gave up 1 base and V 4 bases, and 2 bases lay outside the gene matches. CDR3: CASSWTSGESYEQYF. The DNA for the CDR3 is TGTGCCAGCAGTTGGACTAGCGGGGAATCCTACGAGCAGTACTTC.

About this clonotype: Sequence at one end of the junction differs from germline and may be a read error. The CDR3 here is CASSYDGLATYKQYF. CDR3 coding DNA: TGTGCCAGCAGTTACGATGGCCTAGCCACCTACAAGCAGTACTTC. This chain connects TRBV6-5 to TRBJ2-7; possibly TRBD2 for D (5 bases). CDR1 and CDR2 (germline): MNHEY, SVGAGI. This CDR3 is built from 15 residues.

The sample holds many counts of this clonotype. The V call is TRBV28, the J call TRBJ1-1, with 8 bases that match TRBD1. Germline V gene sequence: CDR1 MDHEN, CDR2 SYDVKM. This CDR3 spans 14 amino acids. Trimming at V came to 5 bases and at J to 7 bases, leaving 9 bases not matched to a gene. CDR3 bases: TGTGCCAGCAGTCACTACCAGGGGGCCGGTGAAGCTTTCTTT. Translating it yields CASSHYQGAGEAFF.

V is TRBV7-9 and J is TRBJ2-7, with 7 bases lining up with TRBD2. V lost 0 bases to trimming and J lost 3 bases; unmatched junction nucleotides: 2. Germline V gene data show CDR1 as SEHNR and CDR2 as FQNEAQ (reference sequence). The CDR3 contains 14 residues. The CDR3 coding sequence is TGTGCCAGCAGCTTAGCGGGAGGGCGCTACGAGCAGTACTTC. Protein sequence: CASSLAGGRYEQYF.

About this clonotype: At one boundary the junction diverges from the germline segment, which might be a read error. The chain uses TRBV11-3 and TRBJ2-5, with TRBD1 as a possible D gene (5 bases). Germline CDR1 is SGHNT and CDR2 is YENEEA. The CDR3 runs to 12 residues. Here the CDR3 DNA reads TGTGCCAGCAGATTAGGGGAAGAAACCCAGTACTTC. Residues: CASRLGEETQYF.

Only one count was recorded for this clonotype. A much larger clone differs by one base, so this may be a read error. DNA for the CDR3: TGTGCCAGCAGGTCTCGACAGGGGGCTTACGAGCAGTACTTC. This gives the protein CASRSRQGAYEQYF. The gene calls are TRBV12-3 or TRBV12-4 and TRBJ2-7, with 10 bases that match TRBD1. V gave up 6 bases and J gave up 4 bases; unmatched junction bases: 6. The CDR3 runs to 14 residues.

This clonotype came up many times. The chain has TRBV12-3 or TRBV12-4 and TRBJ1-1, with a tentative D call TRBD1 (5 bases). The CDR3 is 15 amino acids. Trimming took off 7 bases at V and 1 base at J, with 16 bases between the two ends. CDR3 DNA: TGTGCCAGCACCCCAGACTTCGGGGGGAACACTGAAGCTTTCTTT. Translating it yields CASTPDFGGNTEAFF.

Points on this clonotype: A much bigger clone sits one base away, suggesting this may be a read error. V usage is TRBV6-5 and J usage is TRBJ1-6; no firm D call. The germline V gene encodes CDR1 MNHEY and CDR2 SVGAGI. The CDR3 contains 15 residues. The CDR3 region is CASSGLDGRNSPIHF. The CDR3 nucleotides read TGTGCCAGCAGTGGCCTTGACGGTCGTAATTCACCCATCCACTTT.

Many counts were recorded for this clonotype. The CDR3 DNA is TGTGCCAGCAGTTTCGGGGGAAGCAATCAGCCCCAGCATTTT. Translating gives CASSFGGSNQPQHF. This rearrangement joins TRBV12-3 or TRBV12-4 to TRBJ1-5, with a tentative D call TRBD1 (5 bases). Trimming removed 3 bases at V and 1 base at J, with 7 bases between. CDR3 length: 14 residues.

CDR3 sequence reads: CASSFSSGGVTETQYF. CDR3 bases: TGTGCCAGCAGCTTTTCTAGCGGCGGAGTTACAGAGACCCAGTACTTC. The chain employs TRBV5-8 and TRBJ2-5; 7 bases map to TRBD2. The length of the CDR3 is 16 residues. V trimming: 2 bases; J trimming: 4 bases; junction bases outside the gene matches: 11. The germline CDR1 and CDR2 sequences are SGHTS and YDEGEE.

The chain links TRBV11-3 to TRBJ2-1; 13 bases fit TRBD2. Germline lookup yields CDR1 SGHNT and CDR2 YENEEA. The junction had 13 bases not matched to a gene; V was cut back by 8 bases and J by 9 bases. The CDR3 is made up of 16 amino acids. The CDR3, as DNA: TGTGCCAGCGGCCTCGGACTAGCGGGAGCGTGGAGTGAGCAGTTCTTC. Translated: CASGLGLAGAWSEQFF.

To note about this clonotype: A read error may explain this, as a much larger clone is one base away. The chain carries TRBV12-3 or TRBV12-4 and TRBJ2-5; D not resolved. The length of the CDR3 is 13 residues. The CDR3 nucleotides are TGTGCCAGCAGTTTAGGGGCAGTCGAGATCCAGTACTTC. As protein: CASSLGAVEIQYF.

Details on this clonotype: A much bigger clone sits one base away, suggesting this may be a read error. The conserved final phenylalanine or tryptophan is absent from the CDR3, which likely points to a read error. This chain joins TRBV6-1 and TRBJ2-7, with 9 bases fitting TRBD1. The germline CDR1 and CDR2 sequences are MNHNS and SASEGT. This CDR3 has 15 amino acids. V was clipped by 5 bases and J by 2 bases; unmatched bases: 7. CDR3 protein: CASSFDRGGAYEQYL. In DNA form, the CDR3 reads TGTGCCAGCAGTTTTGACAGGGGGGGAGCCTACGAGCAGTACCTC.

To note about this clonotype: It may be a read error: a sequence one base away is much more abundant. The V and J genes are TRBV12-3 or TRBV12-4 and TRBJ2-7; D remains unclear. V was cut by 7 bases and J by 2 bases, with 9 bases left in between. CDR3 size: 12 residues. CDR3: CASTSQTYEQYF. CDR3 in DNA: TGTGCCAGCACTTCACAGACCTACGAGCAGTACTTC.

About this clonotype itself: Compared with germline, one end of the junction differs, possibly owing to a read error. The rearrangement uses TRBV11-2 and TRBJ2-7, with TRBD2 matching 9 bases. Germline lookup yields CDR1 SGHAT and CDR2 FQNNGV. This CDR3 has 13 amino acids. The CDR3 nucleotides read TGTGCCAGCGGCTTAGGACGACTAGCGGCAGACTACTTC. This encodes CASGLGRLAADYF.

A remark on this clonotype: This sequence may be a read error, since a much larger clone differs from it by one base. V gene TRBV13 combines with J gene TRBJ1-1; 7 bases line up with TRBD1. Germline V CDR1 and CDR2: PRHDT, FYEKMQ (reference sequence). The CDR3 has 15 amino acids. CDR3 loop: CAISLPQGMNTEAFF. The CDR3 DNA is TGTGCCATCAGCCTCCCACAGGGGATGAACACTGAAGCTTTCTTT.

The chain links TRBV20-1 to TRBJ1-5, with TRBD1 matching 9 bases. Germline values: CDR1 DFQATT, CDR2 SNEGSKA (reference sequence). The CDR3 is 14 residues long. The V and J ends lost 3 bases and 10 bases, in that order; junction bases with no gene match: 10. CDR3 sequence: CSARVGQGLGPQHF. The CDR3 DNA sequence: TGCAGTGCTAGGGTTGGACAGGGGTTAGGACCCCAGCATTTT.

This clonotype was seen more than once but under ten times. The chain employs TRBV25-1 and TRBJ2-3; 10 bases are a match to TRBD2. This CDR3 is 14 amino acids long. The V gene end was trimmed by 1 base and the J gene end by 10 bases; junction bases not matched to a gene: 5. Per the germline V gene, CDR1 is MGHDK and CDR2 is SYGVNS. The CDR3 nucleotides read TGTGCCAGCAGTGAATTACTAGCGGGGAGATCGCAGTATTTT. Translated: CASSELLAGRSQYF. Variable domain in full (rest from reference TRBV25-1 and TRBJ2-3): EADIYQTPRYLVIGTGKKITLECSQTMGHDKMYWYQQDPGMELHLIHYSYGVNSTEKGDLSSESTVSRIRTEHFPLTLESARPSHTSQYLCASSELLAGRSQYFGPGTRLTVL.

In this sample, this clonotype is medium-sized. The chain combines TRBV11-2 with TRBJ2-3, with no clear D. The CDR3 is 14 amino acids. Trimming removed 8 bases from V and 2 bases from J, with 14 bases in between. CDR1 SGHAT and CDR2 FQNNGV come from the germline V gene. The CDR3 DNA follows: TGTGCCAGCTGTTCGTTCTCCTTCACAGATACGCAGTATTTT. Amino acid sequence: CASCSFSFTDTQYF.

Regarding this clonotype: At one boundary the junction diverges from the germline segment, which might be a read error. This chain uses TRBV12-3 or TRBV12-4 with TRBJ2-7, with TRBD2 as a possible D gene (7 bases). The DNA matches TRBJ2-1 better at its end, which makes the J call doubtful. CDR3 size: 18 residues. CDR3 loop: CASSVGAGRQRGAYEQFF. The CDR3, as DNA: TGCGCCAGCAGTGTAGGGGCTGGGAGGCAACGGGGGGCCTACGAGCAGTTCTTC.

In the case of this clonotype: One end of the junction varies from germline; a read error may be responsible. The chain couples TRBV11-2 to TRBJ1-1; TRBD1 aligns across 7 bases. Germline CDR1 SGHAT, CDR2 FQNNGV. CDR3 size: 12 residues. The CDR3 bases are TGTGCCGGCAGCTTAGGGGGCACTGAAGTTTTCTTT. Protein: CAGSLGGTEVFF.

Regarding this clonotype: This clone may be a read error of a much larger clone one base away. The chain uses TRBV6-1 and TRBJ2-1; D gene ambiguous. The V gene's germline CDR1 is MNHNS and CDR2 SASEGT. CDR3 length: 13 residues. The CDR3 coding sequence is TGTGCCAGCAGTGATTGGGCAGACAATGAGCAGCTCTTC. The encoded protein is CASSDWADNEQLF.

On this clonotype: One end of the junction does not line up with germline, which may come from a read error. V gene TRBV29-1 combines with J gene TRBJ2-2; TRBD2 might be the D (5 bases). CDR1 and CDR2 (germline): SQVTM, ANQGSEA. The CDR3 is 14 amino acids. Here the CDR3 reads CSVELGSTTGELSF. CDR3 in DNA: TGCAGCGTTGAATTGGGATCAACTACCGGGGAGCTATCTTTT.

Remarks on this clonotype: With a much larger clone just one base away, this may be a read error. The chain recombines TRBV10-3 with TRBJ1-6, with D maybe TRBD1 (6 bases). The CDR3 runs to 15 residues. Germline CDR1 ENHRY, CDR2 SYGVKD. In DNA, the CDR3 is TGTGCCATCAATGAGGGGGACACCGACAATTCACCCCTCCACTTT. This encodes CAINEGDTDNSPLHF.

This clonotype was detected ten times or more. CDR3 sequence reads: CASSLLRSRGETQYF. The CDR3 DNA sequence: TGTGCCAGCAGTTTACTGAGGTCCAGGGGCGAGACCCAGTACTTC. This sequence joins TRBV28 and TRBJ2-5, with D possibly being TRBD1 (6 bases). The V gene lost 2 bases and the J gene lost 5 bases, with 15 bases spanning the gap. This CDR3 region has 15 residues. Germline CDR1 is MDHEN and CDR2 is SYDVKM.

This clonotype has ten or more counts. The chain employs TRBV10-3 and TRBJ1-1, with D uncertain. The CDR3 has 17 amino acids. Deletions cut 4 bases from V and 1 base from J, with 19 bases between. CDR1 and CDR2 (germline): ENHRY, SYGVKD. CDR3 DNA sequence: TGTGCCATCAGTGCCCGGGGATTTGAGGGAGCGAACACTGAAGCTTTCTTT. This sequence encodes CAISARGFEGANTEAFF.

This clonotype is a singleton in its sample. It may be a read error: a sequence one base away is much more abundant. DNA of the CDR3: TGTGCCAGCAGCATCACAGGGTATAACAATCAGCCCCAGCATTTT. Translated, it gives CASSITGYNNQPQHF. The chain employs TRBV6-6 and TRBJ1-5, with D possibly TRBD1 on 6 matching bases. Germline V gene data show CDR1 as MNHNY and CDR2 as SVGAGI (reference sequence). The V and J ends lost 6 bases and 3 bases respectively, with 15 bases between them. This CDR3 spans 15 amino acids.

The rearrangement joins TRBV12-3 or TRBV12-4 to TRBJ1-3; D might be TRBD1 (6 bases). V shed 6 bases and J shed 0 bases, with 15 bases lying between them. CDR3 size: 16 residues. The CDR3 reads CASRDPGQHSGNTIYF. Written as DNA, the CDR3 is TGTGCCAGCAGGGATCCTGGACAGCACTCTGGAAACACCATATATTTT.